This TCR beta chain was documented in a study of shared clonotypes between healthy human individuals. Libraries were prepared by immunoSEQ multiplex PCR; TCRdb keeps only in-frame clonotypes and omits some of them. This table has hundreds of thousands of clones, roughly 73% appearing once. Donation came from healthy HIV-negative adults that had no recent acute infections or vaccinations. The germline V and J ends were trimmed by 2 bases and 7 bases, with 8 bases remaining between them. This CDR3 is built from 13 residues. The germline gives CDR1 MNHEY, CDR2 SMNVEV (reference sequence). Input material: memory CD4+ T cells sorted from blood. Subset: CD45RA-negative fraction. The V call is TRBV27, the J call TRBJ2-2, with D unclear. This TCR was recovered from a woman aged 25 to 39 in good health. The CDR3 sequence is CASSLQDGGELFF. For the CDR3, the DNA is TGTGCCAGCAGTTTACAGGACGGCGGGGAGCTGTTTTTT.